This T cell receptor (beta chain) is from a study of blood T cell repertoires in COVID-19. Study-level information: COVID-19 samples from acute and convalescent phases originated in the United States, Italy and Spain.

In the source study's methods: Nucleated cell counts were estimated from reference gene primer amplification. Measured with immunoSEQ multiplex PCR; TCRdb has only the in-frame clones, and not every one. Clone size and V and J calls were adopted from that table, with D and trimming inferred from the DNA. Of some 300,000 clones in the sample, approximately 89% were seen once. Sequenced input: peripheral blood. The sequence derives from a woman aged 25 to 39 who had recovered from COVID-19.

The CDR3 coding sequence is TGTGCCAGCTCTTTCCCGGAGGGGAACACTGAAGCTTTCTTT. The encoded protein is CASSFPEGNTEAFF. The chain employs TRBV28 and TRBJ1-1, with D uncertain. Per germline, CDR1 MDHEN and CDR2 SYDVKM. The CDR3 spans 14 residues. Trimming shortened V by 8 bases and J by 1 base, and 14 bases separated the two germline ends.